The 21 T cell receptor beta chains below were found in one sample sequenced in a study of blood T cell repertoires in COVID-19. Assay used: immunoSEQ multiplex PCR; TCRdb lists only in-frame clones, some missing. Of 490,000 or so clones listed, 75% to 90% were seen once; the top ten hold 6.5% to 8.5%. Sequencing was carried out using PBMCs or T cells enriched from blood (not recorded which). These receptors originate from a woman aged 55-75 years who had recovered from COVID-19.

About this clone: The sample holds other DNA sequences that translate to the same CDR3. The chain carries TRBV20-1 and TRBJ2-7, with D perhaps matching TRBD1 (6 bases). CDR1 is DFQATT and CDR2 is SNEGSKA in the germline V gene (reference sequence). This CDR3 region has 11 residues. Trimming took off 6 bases at V and 3 bases at J, with 9 bases between the two ends. The CDR3 sequence: CSAPQGYEQYF. The CDR3 DNA reads as TGCAGTGCGCCACAGGGCTACGAGCAGTACTTC.

The chain recombines TRBV12-5 with TRBJ1-5; D is perhaps TRBD1 (5 bases). V lost 3 bases and J lost 1, with 13 bases in between. Germline V gives CDR1 LGHNT, CDR2 FRNRAP. The CDR3 runs 16 residues. CDR3: CASGFGVGGSNQPQHF. CDR3 sequence (DNA): TGTGCTAGTGGTTTCGGTGTCGGGGGGAGCAATCAGCCCCAGCATTTT.

This chain links TRBV7-8 with TRBJ1-5, with D possibly TRBD1 on 6 matching bases. Germline-derived CDR1 and CDR2 are SGHVS and FQNEAQ. With 2 bases removed from V and 0 bases from J, the gap between germline ends came to 8 bases. The CDR3 contains 15 residues. The CDR3: CASSLTGRSNQPQHF. Written as DNA, the CDR3 is TGTGCCAGCAGCTTAACAGGGCGTAGCAATCAGCCCCAGCATTTT.

The chain combines TRBV5-8 with TRBJ1-2, with 11 bases lining up with TRBD1. Trimming took 4 bases from V and 7 from J; bases not matched to a gene: 9. This CDR3 has 15 amino acids. Germline V gene lookup returns CDR1 SGHTS and CDR2 YDEGEE. CDR3 in DNA: TGTGCCAGCAGCGTACGGACAGGGGGCCTTGGTGGCTACACCTTC. Its translation: CASSVRTGGLGGYTF.

This clone was detected once. The chain couples TRBV6-5 to TRBJ1-1, with D unresolved. Germline V CDR1 and CDR2: MNHEY, SVGAGI. The V end was cut by 0 bases, the J end by 4 bases, with 12 bases between. CDR3 size: 15 residues. CDR3 sequence (DNA): TGTGCCAGCAGTTACTCGCTTACGCGGGGCACTGAAGCTTTCTTT. Residues: CASSYSLTRGTEAFF.

This chain connects TRBV3-1 (or the pseudogene TRBV3-2) to TRBJ2-2; a possible D gene is TRBD2 (6 bases). CDR3 length equals 19 residues. V gave up 6 bases and J gave up 3 bases, with 26 bases separating them. Germline CDR1 is LGHDT and CDR2 is YNNKEL (reference sequence). CDR3: CASSRANRPRTTYTGELFF. For the CDR3, the DNA is TGTGCCAGCAGTCGGGCTAACCGTCCGAGGACTACCTACACCGGGGAGCTGTTTTTT.

This clone has a single count. CDR3 amino acids: CATSWNRGHEQYV. The CDR3 DNA sequence: TGTGCCACCAGTTGGAACAGGGGCCACGAGCAGTACGTC. The chain has TRBV15 and TRBJ2-7, with TRBD1 matching over 7 bases. The CDR3 has 13 amino acids. CDR1 is LNHNV and CDR2 is YYDKDF in the germline V gene (reference sequence). Unmatched junction bases numbered 7, after V lost 6 bases and J lost 5 bases.

This chain links TRBV9 with TRBJ2-1; 10 nucleotides align to TRBD2. Germline V gene data show CDR1 as SGDLS and CDR2 as YYNGEE. V lost 4 bases, J lost 8 bases, and 9 bases stayed unmatched. This CDR3 has 15 amino acids. The CDR3 nucleotides are TGTGCCAGCAGCAGAGCCGGGACTAGCGCAGATGAGCAGTTCTTC. This translates into CASSRAGTSADEQFF.

The CDR3 DNA follows: TGTGCCTGGAGTGTCGGGACTTATTATAGCAATCAGCCCCAGCATTTT. It yields the protein CAWSVGTYYSNQPQHF. V gene TRBV30 combines with J gene TRBJ1-5; possibly TRBD1 for D (5 bases). Germline CDR1 and CDR2: GTSNPN and SVGIG (reference sequence). The CDR3 consists of 16 residues. V gave up 0 bases and J gave up 0 bases, with 12 bases separating them. Supplemented by reference TRBV30 and TRBJ1-5, the full variable domain reads SQTIHQWPATLVQPVGSPLSLECTVEGTSNPNLYWYRQAAGRGLQLLFYSVGIGQISSEVPQNLSASRPQDRQFILSSKKLLLSDSGFYLCAWSVGTYYSNQPQHFGDGTRLSIL.

The CDR3 DNA sequence: TGTGCCAGCTCACTTGGGACTAGCGGGGGCACAGATACGCAGTATTTT. It translates to CASSLGTSGGTDTQYF. The chain couples TRBV18 to TRBJ2-3, with TRBD2 matching over 13 bases. There are 16 residues in the CDR3. V lost 4 bases, J lost 1 base, and 2 bases stayed unmatched. Germline loops: CDR1 KGHSH, CDR2 LQKENI.

V is TRBV11-3 and J is TRBJ2-5; a possible D gene is TRBD2 (6 bases). The germline CDR1 and CDR2 sequences are SGHNT and YENEEA. The CDR3 sequence is 14 residues long. The V end was cut by 6 bases, the J end by 2 bases, with 13 bases between. This CDR3 is CASSNSREQETQYF. The CDR3 DNA sequence: TGTGCCAGCAGTAATTCACGGGAGCAAGAGACCCAGTACTTC.

V and J are TRBV11-2 and TRBJ1-3; possibly TRBD1 for D (6 bases). Germline V gene sequence: CDR1 SGHAT, CDR2 FQNNGV. Trimming pared 1 base from V and 2 bases from J, leaving 9 bases between. This CDR3 has 15 residues. DNA for the CDR3: TGTGCCAGCAGCTTAGGAGGACAGCCTGGAAACACCATATATTTT. As protein: CASSLGGQPGNTIYF.

This chain uses TRBV24-1 with TRBJ2-2; 10 bases line up with TRBD1. The germline V gene has CDR1 KGHDR and CDR2 SFDVKD. V was pared by 3 bases and J by 5 bases, with 5 bases of the junction left unmatched. This CDR3 is built from 16 residues. CDR3 region: CATSDPGTGVTGELFF. The CDR3 region has the DNA TGTGCCACCAGTGATCCGGGGACAGGGGTGACCGGGGAGCTGTTTTTT.

This clone was counted once. The chain is built from TRBV11-2 and TRBJ2-7; possibly TRBD2 for D (5 bases). V was pared by 5 bases and J by 4 bases, with 21 bases between. Germline loops: CDR1 SGHAT, CDR2 FQNNGV. This CDR3 comprises 16 residues. CDR3 sequence reads: CASSPSGSQRWYEQYF. CDR3 nucleotide sequence: TGTGCCAGCAGCCCCAGTGGGAGCCAGCGTTGGTACGAGCAGTACTTC. The entire variable domain, with the rest obtained from reference TRBV11-2 and TRBJ2-7, is as follows: EAGVAQSPRYKIIEKRQSVAFWCNPISGHATLYWYQQILGQGPKLLIQFQNNGVVDDSQLPKDRFSAERLKGVDSTLKIQPAKLEDSAVYLCASSPSGSQRWYEQYFGPGTRLTVT.

The chain joins TRBV5-1 to TRBJ2-5; 9 bases line up with TRBD1. Germline V gives CDR1 SGHRS, CDR2 YFSETQ. V dropped 7 bases and J dropped 3; count of bases not matched to a gene: 10. The CDR3 runs 15 residues. CDR3 protein: CASSSKGQGKETQYF. The CDR3 region has the DNA TGCGCCAGCTCCAGTAAGGGACAGGGAAAAGAGACCCAGTACTTC.

This clone showed up just once. V is TRBV11-3 and J is TRBJ1-2, with a possible D match to TRBD1 (5 bases). Germline CDR1 SGHNT, CDR2 YENEEA. The CDR3 sequence is 16 residues long. Trimming removed 5 bases at V and 5 bases at J, with 21 bases between. DNA of the CDR3: TGTGCCAGCAGCGGAGGGACCCCACCGTTGGGGTATGGCTACACCTTC. Its protein is CASSGGTPPLGYGYTF.

This chain joins TRBV7-2 and TRBJ1-4, with a possible D match to TRBD1 (5 bases). Germline V gives CDR1 SGHTA, CDR2 FQGNSA. The CDR3 runs to 15 residues. Trimming removed 1 base at V and 8 bases at J, with 14 bases between. The CDR3 region has the DNA TGTGCCAGCAGCTTAGGTGCAGGGATAGGCGAAAAACTGTTTTTT. Translating gives CASSLGAGIGEKLFF.

There are a few counts of this clone. This chain joins TRBV24-1 and TRBJ2-1; 8 positions agree with TRBD1. The trim removed 1 base at V and 7 bases at J, leaving 5 bases unmatched. Germline CDR1 KGHDR, CDR2 SFDVKD. This CDR3 region has 15 residues. The CDR3 reads CATSDFFRGRNEQFF. Written as DNA, the CDR3 is TGTGCCACCAGTGATTTCTTCAGGGGGCGGAATGAGCAGTTCTTC.

The genes are TRBV5-1 and TRBJ2-3; possibly TRBD2 for D (7 bases). Trimming stripped 4 bases from V and 6 bases from J, with 18 bases between. The CDR3 covers 15 residues. Germline V gives CDR1 SGHRS, CDR2 YFSETQ. The CDR3 nucleotides read TGCGCCAGCAGCCCCCCGGGGGGCGCTTCGGATACGCAGTATTTT. Protein product: CASSPPGGASDTQYF.

This clone came up a few times. V and J are TRBV24-1 and TRBJ1-2, with D uncertain. V lost 3 bases, J lost 7 bases, and 11 bases lay in between. This CDR3 is built from 13 residues. Germline CDR1 is KGHDR and CDR2 is SFDVKD. The CDR3 DNA follows: TGTGCCACCAGTGATAGGACTTGGTCTGGCTACACCTTC. Translated, it gives CATSDRTWSGYTF.

V and J are TRBV1 and TRBJ2-1; the D call of TRBD1 is as the table states it, not checked on the DNA. TRBV1 is described as a pseudogene. CDR3 length equals 15 residues. In DNA, the CDR3 is TGCACCAGCAGCCACGACAGTATCTCCTACAATGAGCAGTTCTTC. Protein: CTSSHDSISYNEQFF.